This TCR beta chain appears in the sequencing data of a study of CD8+ T cells in alopecia areata. Study-wide context: At a dose of 5 to 10 mg twice daily, oral tofacitinib was given to treated patients.

The germline V and J ends were trimmed by 5 bases and 4 bases, with 7 bases remaining between them. The CDR3 totals 12 residues. Germline V lookup: CDR1 SEHNR, CDR2 FQNEAQ (reference sequence). The study team obtained lesional scalp punch biopsies and peripheral blood from alopecia areata patients. Once RNA had been extracted, it was reverse transcribed into cDNA to act as the sequencing template. TCRdb's table, derived via immunoSEQ multiplex PCR, lists solely in-frame clones and lacks some. This repertoire shows tens of thousands of clones, around 96% found once; its top ten account for around a quarter. Overall study findings and caveats: Patients shared TCRs less clearly than mice did, possibly owing to HLA.

On this clone itself: Its target is unknown.

The specimen was CD8+ T cells sorted from blood, collected at week 0. The source of this sequence is a human donor with alopecia areata. The chain has TRBV7-9 and TRBJ2-3, with D possibly matching TRBD2 (5 bases). This chain's CDR3 is CASSKLADTQYF. The CDR3 nucleotides are TGTGCCAGCAGCAAACTAGCAGATACGCAGTATTTT.